The 30 T cell receptor beta chains below all came from one sample that was sequenced in a study of CD8 T cells in ankylosing spondylitis. TCRdb redid the calling of the 5' RACE reads with MiXCR, one entry per CDR3 protein. The data hold roughly 700,000 distinct CDR3 sequences, with roughly 19% observed a single time. General study results and limits: A TCR beta motif of eight highly homologous variants appeared characteristic of ankylosing spondylitis blood.

Their cognate antigens are unknown. The sequencing sample was made of blood, either unsorted or a sorted T cell fraction (not recorded which). Receptors were obtained from a male donor with ankylosing spondylitis.

In this sample, this clonotype turned up a few times. J is TRBJ1-5 and V is TRBV4-2, with TRBD1 matching 8 bases. This CDR3 spans 15 amino acids. CDR1 and CDR2 (germline): LGHNA, YNFKEQ. J was trimmed by 7 bases and V by 1 base; bases with no gene match: 6. The CDR3 DNA follows: TGTGCCAGCAGCCAAGTCCAGGGGGCCGGACAGCCCCAGCATTTT. Translation: CASSQVQGAGQPQHF.

This clonotype appeared a few times. The chain uses TRBV29-1 and TRBJ2-1; 7 bases align to TRBD2. The ends lost 4 bases at V and 4 bases at J; junction bases unmatched: 4. CDR1 and CDR2 from the germline V gene are SQVTM and ANQGSEA. There are 13 residues in the CDR3. The CDR3 DNA reads TGCAGCGTTGTACTAGCGAGTTACAATGAGCAGTTCTTC. Its translation is CSVVLASYNEQFF.

This clonotype turned up a few times. This chain connects TRBV9 to TRBJ2-5; 10 nucleotides agree with TRBD2. Germline V gene data show CDR1 as SGDLS and CDR2 as YYNGEE. The CDR3 is 15 residues long. Trimming cost V 3 bases and J 2 bases; bases outside gene matches: 4. The CDR3 nucleotides read TGTGCCAGCAGCGACGGGACTAGCGAGCAAGAGACCCAGTACTTC. Translation: CASSDGTSEQETQYF. Supplemented by reference TRBV9 and TRBJ2-5, the full variable domain reads DSGVTQTPKHLITATGQRVTLRCSPRSGDLSVYWYQQSLDQGLQFLIQYYNGEERAKGNILERFSAQQFPDLHSELNLSSLELGDSALYFCASSDGTSEQETQYFGPGTRLLVL.

This clonotype was detected a few times. The chain joins TRBV4-3 to TRBJ2-3; 7 nucleotides align to TRBD1. The CDR3 extends over 16 amino acids. V trimming: 3 bases; J trimming: 4 bases; junction bases outside the gene matches: 10. CDR1 and CDR2 from the germline V gene are LGHNA and YSLEER. CDR3 sequence (DNA): TGCGCCAGCAGCCAGGATTACAGGGGTAGGGCAGATACGCAGTATTTT. It codes for CASSQDYRGRADTQYF.

The J gene is TRBJ2-7, the V gene TRBV7-2; weak D call: TRBD1 (6 bases). Germline V gene lookup returns CDR1 SGHTA and CDR2 FQGNSA. The ends were cut back, 4 bases at V and 5 bases at J, with 12 bases in the middle. The CDR3 runs 13 residues. The CDR3 DNA is TGTGCCAGCAGCTCCCCAGGGGTGGACGAGCAGTACTTC. Protein sequence: CASSSPGVDEQYF.

This chain connects TRBV7-9 to TRBJ2-3; possible D gene TRBD2, 5 bases. The CDR3 runs 13 residues. The germline V gene has CDR1 SEHNR and CDR2 FQNEAQ (reference sequence). Trimming took off 3 bases at V and 6 bases at J, with 10 bases between the two ends. CDR3 DNA: TGTGCCAGCAGCTTCCCATCTAGCGATACGCAGTATTTT. The encoded protein is CASSFPSSDTQYF.

This clonotype showed up just a few times. V is TRBV5-1 and J is TRBJ2-1, with D perhaps matching TRBD1 (6 bases). Germline V CDR1 and CDR2: SGHRS, YFSETQ. The CDR3 is 15 amino acids. The V gene lost 3 bases and the J gene lost 9 bases, with 19 bases spanning the gap. CDR3 region: CASSWGRGGLGEQFF. The CDR3 DNA sequence: TGCGCCAGCAGCTGGGGCCGAGGGGGTCTTGGTGAGCAGTTCTTC.

The chain combines TRBV4-1 with TRBJ2-5, with D hard to call. The CDR3 totals 14 residues. Germline values: CDR1 MGHRA, CDR2 YSYEKL. The germline V and J ends were trimmed by 1 base and 0 bases, with 6 bases remaining between them. The DNA of the CDR3 is TGCGCCAGCAGCCAAGCCGAGTACCAAGAGACCCAGTACTTC. Translated: CASSQAEYQETQYF.

The chain combines TRBV5-1 with TRBJ1-1; tentative D call: TRBD1 (5 bases). Germline V lookup: CDR1 SGHRS, CDR2 YFSETQ. This CDR3 spans 15 amino acids. V was clipped by 5 bases and J by 0 bases, with 14 bases between them. The CDR3 sequence is CASSEGSGLNTEAFF. For the CDR3, the DNA is TGCGCCAGCAGTGAGGGGTCAGGACTGAACACTGAAGCTTTCTTT.

This clonotype was seen only a few times. J is TRBJ2-1 and V is TRBV29-1; D is perhaps TRBD2 (6 bases). The germline V and J ends were trimmed by 4 bases and 2 bases, with 18 bases remaining between them. The CDR3 extends over 16 amino acids. From germline, CDR1 is SQVTM and CDR2 ANQGSEA. The CDR3 region is CSVVKSVAGPYNEQFF. The CDR3 DNA reads as TGCAGCGTTGTTAAGTCTGTGGCGGGACCCTACAATGAGCAGTTCTTC.

The J gene is TRBJ2-5, the V gene TRBV24-1, with no clear D. CDR3 length: 14 residues. With 1 base removed from V and 5 bases from J, the gap between germline ends came to 10 bases. Germline V gene sequence: CDR1 KGHDR, CDR2 SFDVKD. CDR3 protein: CATSDFKGVETQYF. In DNA form, the CDR3 reads TGTGCCACCAGTGATTTTAAGGGTGTGGAGACCCAGTACTTC.

The table lists this clonotype with a few counts. This chain links TRBV6-5 with TRBJ1-2; D remains unclear. The V gene lost 2 bases and the J gene lost 4 bases, with 14 bases spanning the gap. This CDR3 is 15 amino acids long. Germline CDR1 reads MNHEY; CDR2 reads SVGAGI. The CDR3, as DNA: TGTGCCAGCAGTTACCTCTCTGCAAGCATCTATGGCTACACCTTC. This gives the protein CASSYLSASIYGYTF.

This clonotype was seen more than once but under ten times. The chain carries TRBV6-2 or TRBV6-3 and TRBJ2-2; D might be TRBD2 (6 bases). The V and J ends lost 5 bases and 1 base respectively, with 14 bases between them. CDR3 size: 16 residues. Germline V gene data show CDR1 as MNHEY and CDR2 as SVGEGT. Here the CDR3 reads CASSGRDFQNTGELFF. The DNA for the CDR3 is TGTGCCAGCAGTGGACGGGACTTCCAGAACACCGGGGAGCTGTTTTTT.

The chain combines TRBV29-1 with TRBJ1-1; perhaps TRBD1 as D (5 bases). Germline loops: CDR1 SQVTM, CDR2 ANQGSEA. The CDR3 length is 14 residues. V lost 1 base to trimming and J lost 4 bases, with 13 bases between them. The CDR3 protein is CSVEGGGGFTEAFF. The CDR3 DNA reads TGCAGCGTTGAAGGCGGGGGGGGGTTCACTGAAGCTTTCTTT.

This clonotype was counted only a few times. This chain joins TRBV4-3 and TRBJ1-4; 12 nucleotides line up with TRBD1. V was clipped by 3 bases and J by 10 bases; unmatched bases: 6. The CDR3 has 15 amino acids. Germline CDR1 is LGHNA and CDR2 is YSLEER. CDR3 bases: TGCGCCAGCAGCCAGGGCGGGACAGGGGGCGGAAAACTGTTTTTT. Amino acid sequence: CASSQGGTGGGKLFF.

This rearrangement joins TRBV6-2 or TRBV6-3 to TRBJ2-7; TRBD1 is a possible D gene (6 bases). The V gene's germline CDR1 is MNHEY and CDR2 SVGEGT. This CDR3 has 12 amino acids. Trimming shortened V by 5 bases and J by 5 bases, and 10 bases separated the two germline ends. The CDR3 spells CASSQQGNEQYF. In nucleotides, the CDR3 is TGTGCCAGCAGTCAACAGGGTAACGAGCAGTACTTC.

Worth noting for this clonotype: As the CDR3 is not closed by the conserved phenylalanine or tryptophan, this likely results from a read error. It is unclear where the CDR3 begins or ends on the DNA, so no DNA is shown, and the CDR3 is as TCRdb lists it. The chain carries TRBV30 and TRBJ1-1. The CDR3 spans 13 residues, counting both ends. Germline V gives CDR1 GTSNPN, CDR2 SVGIG (reference sequence). This CDR3 is CAWSRGGAAAREI.

The chain joins TRBV15 to TRBJ1-5; D ambiguous. Trimming took off 1 base at V and 3 bases at J, with 7 bases between the two ends. Germline values: CDR1 LNHNV, CDR2 YYDKDF (reference sequence). The CDR3 runs 14 residues. The CDR3 DNA follows: TGTGCCACCAGCAGAGCTCACAACAATCAGCCCCAGCATTTT. Amino acid sequence: CATSRAHNNQPQHF.

This clonotype came up a few times. This CDR3 is CASSPWGEETQYF. In DNA, the CDR3 is TGTGCCAGCTCACCGTGGGGGGAAGAGACCCAGTACTTC. This chain joins TRBV18 and TRBJ2-5; possibly TRBD2 for D (6 bases). Trimming took 3 bases from V and 3 from J, leaving 8 bases between them. The length of the CDR3 is 13 residues. Germline CDR1 and CDR2: KGHSH and LQKENI.

This clonotype came up a few times. The chain recombines TRBV6-1 with TRBJ2-5, with D tentatively TRBD2 (5 bases). Germline V CDR1 and CDR2: MNHNS, SASEGT. The V and J ends lost 2 bases and 1 base respectively, with 11 bases between them. This CDR3 region has 15 residues. The CDR3 DNA reads as TGTGCCAGCAGTGAATGGGAGCGGTTCCAAGAGACCCAGTACTTC. Translation: CASSEWERFQETQYF.

The rearrangement joins TRBV10-2 to TRBJ1-4; 7 bases match TRBD1. Per germline, CDR1 WSHSY and CDR2 SAAADI. The CDR3 covers 14 residues. Unmatched junction bases numbered 5, after V lost 6 bases and J lost 4 bases. The CDR3 DNA sequence: TGCGCCAGCAGGGGGGACAGCTATAATGAAAAACTGTTTTTT. Protein product: CASRGDSYNEKLFF.

The rearrangement links TRBV20-1 to TRBJ2-3; 11 bases match TRBD1. The CDR3 length is 15 residues. Per germline, CDR1 DFQATT and CDR2 SNEGSKA (reference sequence). V dropped 7 bases and J dropped 5; count of bases not matched to a gene: 11. The CDR3 bases are TGCAGTGTTTTAGGTGGACAGGGGGCCCTAGATACGCAGTATTTT. Translating it yields CSVLGGQGALDTQYF.

A few counts support this clonotype. This rearrangement joins TRBV4-3 to TRBJ2-7; D may match TRBD1 or TRBD2 (5 bases each). The germline gives CDR1 LGHNA, CDR2 YSLEER. The length of the CDR3 is 14 residues. The ends were cut back, 2 bases at V and 3 bases at J, with 11 bases in the middle. This chain's CDR3 is CASSQQRGYYEQYF. The CDR3 bases are TGCGCCAGCAGCCAACAGAGGGGATACTACGAGCAGTACTTC.

This clonotype has only a few counts. The V gene is TRBV24-1, the J gene TRBJ2-2, with no clear D. Germline V gene data show CDR1 as KGHDR and CDR2 as SFDVKD. This CDR3 has 17 residues. Trimming shortened V by 4 bases and J by 7 bases, and 21 bases separated the two germline ends. The CDR3, as DNA: TGTGCCACCAGTGACTCATACCAAACATCGTATGGCGGGGAGCTGTTTTTT. Translation gives CATSDSYQTSYGGELFF.

This clonotype was seen ten or more times. The chain links TRBV11-1 to TRBJ2-5; TRBD2 matches 7 bases. The CDR3 runs 20 residues. J was trimmed by 0 bases and V by 3 bases; bases with no gene match: 19. Germline V gene sequence: CDR1 SGHAT, CDR2 FQDESV (reference sequence). CDR3 in amino acids: CASSFKRGQHVSLYQETQYF. CDR3 bases: TGTGCCAGCAGCTTTAAGCGGGGCCAGCACGTCTCCCTGTACCAAGAGACCCAGTACTTC.

V gene TRBV21-1 combines with J gene TRBJ2-7; TRBD2 is the table's D call, not checked against the DNA. TRBV21-1 is designated a pseudogene. The CDR3 length is 19 residues. CDR3 region: CASSRYDRQRTSGRLEQYF. The CDR3 coding sequence is TGTGCCAGCAGCAGATACGACAGGCAACGAACTAGCGGGAGACTTGAGCAGTACTTC.

This clonotype was found a few times. The chain uses TRBV20-1 and TRBJ2-3, with D perhaps given as TRBD1 or TRBD2 (6 bases each). This CDR3 region has 14 residues. Trimming took 1 base from V and 10 from J, leaving 18 bases between them. CDR1 DFQATT and CDR2 SNEGSKA come from the germline V gene (reference sequence). The CDR3 sequence: CSARVSDPGAAQYF. CDR3 sequence (DNA): TGCAGTGCTAGAGTCTCAGATCCGGGGGCTGCGCAGTATTTT.

This clonotype came up a few times. The chain carries TRBV13 and TRBJ2-7; 8 positions agree with TRBD2. The germline V gene encodes CDR1 PRHDT and CDR2 FYEKMQ (reference sequence). The CDR3 is 14 residues long. V was pared by 6 bases and J by 2 bases, with 6 bases of the junction left unmatched. The CDR3 sequence: CASRGTGLAYEQYF. As DNA, the CDR3 is TGTGCCAGCAGGGGAACGGGACTAGCCTACGAGCAGTACTTC.

This clonotype appeared a few times. This chain joins TRBV27 and TRBJ2-7; D may be TRBD1 (5 bases). The length of the CDR3 is 14 residues. The germline V and J ends were trimmed by 3 bases and 0 bases, with 9 bases remaining between them. Germline V gene lookup returns CDR1 MNHEY and CDR2 SMNVEV (reference sequence). The CDR3 is CASSFQGFSYEQYF. CDR3 DNA sequence: TGTGCCAGCAGTTTCCAGGGCTTCTCCTACGAGCAGTACTTC.

The chain is built from TRBV20-1 and TRBJ2-7; 9 bases match TRBD1. The length of the CDR3 is 13 residues. The V segment lost 2 bases and the J segment 2 bases; nucleotides outside the gene matches: 1. Germline-derived CDR1 and CDR2 are DFQATT and SNEGSKA (reference sequence). CDR3 residues: CSARRQGAYEQYF. CDR3 sequence (DNA): TGCAGTGCTAGAAGACAGGGGGCCTACGAGCAGTACTTC.